These 9 T cell receptor beta chains originate from one sample sequenced in a study of glioma-infiltrating T cells. Using RNA template, CDR3s of TCR alpha and beta were amplified with iRepertoire arm-PCR. TCRdb re-derived calls from the multiplex PCR reads in MiXCR, one entry per CDR3 protein. The sample lists some 180,000 distinct CDR3 sequences; 30% to 40% were seen once. What was sequenced was glioma tissue, nonneoplastic brain tissue, or PBMCs (not recorded which). These receptor sequences come from a human donor with low-grade glioma or glioblastoma, undergoing nonglioma brain surgery, or in good health (not recorded which).

The chain couples TRBV6-5 to TRBJ2-3; possible D gene TRBD2, 5 bases. Germline CDR1 MNHEY, CDR2 SVGAGI. The CDR3 covers 11 residues. Trimming pared 6 bases from V and 13 bases from J, leaving 14 bases between. The CDR3 protein is CASSYDAGEYF. The DNA of the CDR3 is TGTGCCAGCAGCTACGACGCGGGCGAGTATTTT.

This clonotype was seen only a few times. This sequence joins TRBV12-3 or TRBV12-4 and TRBJ2-1; the match to TRBD2 covers 13 bases. Losses at the gene ends were 6 bases for V and 7 bases for J; bases not matched to a gene: 3. CDR3 length: 14 amino acids. Here the CDR3 reads CASSWTSGSNEQFF. The CDR3 DNA reads TGTGCCAGCAGCTGGACTAGCGGGAGTAATGAGCAGTTCTTC.

This clonotype was recorded at least ten times. The chain links TRBV15 to TRBJ1-2; D not certain. The CDR3 consists of 15 residues. Trimming left V 0 bases short and J 5 bases short, with 13 bases between. Looked up from germline, CDR1 is LNHNV and CDR2 is YYDKDF (reference sequence). CDR3 protein: CATSRDLTDSYGYTF. CDR3 DNA sequence: TGTGCCACCAGCAGAGATTTAACAGACTCTTATGGCTACACCTTC.

This clonotype was recorded at least ten times. V and J are TRBV6-1 and TRBJ2-2; the D call may be TRBD1 or TRBD2 (5 bases each). V was pared by 5 bases and J by 7 bases, with 23 bases between. The CDR3 covers 17 residues. Germline V lookup: CDR1 MNHNS, CDR2 SASEGT. The CDR3 loop is CASSQEPGTPGFGELFF. DNA for the CDR3: TGTGCCAGCAGTCAAGAACCCGGGACCCCCGGATTCGGGGAGCTGTTTTTT.

This clonotype was found many times. The genes are TRBV28 and TRBJ2-1; D is ambiguous. CDR3 length: 16 residues. Trimming pared 1 base from V and 0 bases from J, leaving 10 bases between. In germline, CDR1 is MDHEN, CDR2 SYDVKM. For the CDR3, the DNA is TGTGCCAGCAGTTTATTATACATGAGCTCCTACAATGAGCAGTTCTTC. Protein: CASSLLYMSSYNEQFF.

As concerns this clonotype: This sequence may be a read error, since a much larger clone differs from it by one base. V and J are TRBV11-2 and TRBJ2-3; a possible D gene is TRBD2 (6 bases). Germline V gene lookup returns CDR1 SGHAT and CDR2 FQNNGV. V lost 2 bases, J lost 7 bases, and 16 bases lay in between. The CDR3 sequence is 15 residues long. In nucleotides, the CDR3 is TGTGCCAGCAGCTTAACTTATTCCGGGGGAAATACGCAGTATTTT. Its translation is CASSLTYSGGNTQYF. The full variable domain, with the rest looked up from reference TRBV11-2 and TRBJ2-3, is EAGVAQSPRYKIIEKRQSVAFWCNPISGHATLYWYQQILGQGPKLLIQFQNNGVVDDSQLPKDRFSAERLKGVDSTLKIQPAKLEDSAVYLCASSLTYSGGNTQYFGPGTRLTVL.

V and J are TRBV20-1 and TRBJ2-5; possible D gene TRBD1, 6 bases. This CDR3 region has 13 residues. CDR1 DFQATT and CDR2 SNEGSKA come from the germline V gene (reference sequence). Written as DNA, the CDR3 is TGCAGCGCGCGTGAGCCAGGGGCTGAGACCCAGTACTTC. This sequence encodes CSAREPGAETQYF.

In its sample, this clonotype was seen many times. This chain joins TRBV10-3 and TRBJ2-1; D not certain. The CDR3 has 11 amino acids. Trimming took off 3 bases at V and 5 bases at J, with 2 bases between the two ends. Per germline, CDR1 ENHRY and CDR2 SYGVKD. The CDR3 DNA reads as TGTGCCATCAGTGATAACAATGAGCAGTTCTTC. Amino acid sequence: CAISDNNEQFF.

The count of this clonotype is one. A clone one base away is much larger, so this may be a read error. The genes are TRBV19 and TRBJ1-1, with a possible D match to TRBD1 (6 bases). The CDR3 has 14 amino acids. The germline V gene encodes CDR1 LNHDA and CDR2 SQIVND (reference sequence). The germline V and J ends were trimmed by 2 bases and 1 base, with 8 bases remaining between them. CDR3: CASSITGSNTEAFF. The CDR3 nucleotides are TGTGCCAGTAGTATAACAGGGTCGAACACTGAAGCTTTCTTT.